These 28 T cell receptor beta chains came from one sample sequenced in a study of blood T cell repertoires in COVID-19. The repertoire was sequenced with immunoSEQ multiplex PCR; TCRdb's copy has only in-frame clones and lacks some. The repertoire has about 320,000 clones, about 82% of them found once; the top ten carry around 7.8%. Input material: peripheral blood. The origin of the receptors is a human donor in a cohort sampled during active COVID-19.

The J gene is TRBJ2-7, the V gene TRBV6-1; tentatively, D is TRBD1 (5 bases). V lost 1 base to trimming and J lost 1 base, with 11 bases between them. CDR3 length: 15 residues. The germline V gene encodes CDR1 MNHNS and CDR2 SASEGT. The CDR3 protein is CASSEGWGPSYEQYF. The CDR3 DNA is TGTGCCAGCAGTGAAGGTTGGGGCCCATCCTACGAGCAGTACTTC.

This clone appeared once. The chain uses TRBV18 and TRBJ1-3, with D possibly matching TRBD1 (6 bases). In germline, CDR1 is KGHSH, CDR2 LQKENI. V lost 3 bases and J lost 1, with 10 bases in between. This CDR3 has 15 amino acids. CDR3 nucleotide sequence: TGTGCCAGCTCACCCGACGGACAGTCTGGAAACACCATATATTTT. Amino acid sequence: CASSPDGQSGNTIYF.

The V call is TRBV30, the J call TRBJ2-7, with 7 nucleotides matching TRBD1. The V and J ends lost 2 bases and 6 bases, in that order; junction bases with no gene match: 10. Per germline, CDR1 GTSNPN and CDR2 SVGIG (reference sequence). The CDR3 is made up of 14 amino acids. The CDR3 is CAWSREGGASEQYF. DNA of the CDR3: TGTGCCTGGAGTAGAGAAGGGGGCGCGTCCGAGCAGTACTTC.

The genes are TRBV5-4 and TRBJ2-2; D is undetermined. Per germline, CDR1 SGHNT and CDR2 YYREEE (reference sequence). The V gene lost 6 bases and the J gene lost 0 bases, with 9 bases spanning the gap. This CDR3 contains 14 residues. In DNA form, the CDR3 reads TGTGCCAGCACCGCACTCCCGAACACCGGGGAGCTGTTTTTT. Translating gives CASTALPNTGELFF.

The CDR3 bases are TGTGCCACCAGTGATACCGGACTCCAAAACAATGAGCAGTTCTTC. It yields the protein CATSDTGLQNNEQFF. The chain links TRBV24-1 to TRBJ2-1; D may be TRBD2 (5 bases). CDR1 and CDR2 from the germline V gene are KGHDR and SFDVKD. There are 15 residues in the CDR3. The V end was cut by 3 bases, the J end by 5 bases, with 13 bases between.

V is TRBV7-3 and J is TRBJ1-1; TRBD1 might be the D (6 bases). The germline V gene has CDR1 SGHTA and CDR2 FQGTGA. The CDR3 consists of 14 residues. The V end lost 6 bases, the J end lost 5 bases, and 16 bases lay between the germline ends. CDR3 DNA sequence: TGTGCCAGCAGTCAGGGGCCCCCAGGGACTGAAGCTTTCTTT. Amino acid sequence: CASSQGPPGTEAFF.

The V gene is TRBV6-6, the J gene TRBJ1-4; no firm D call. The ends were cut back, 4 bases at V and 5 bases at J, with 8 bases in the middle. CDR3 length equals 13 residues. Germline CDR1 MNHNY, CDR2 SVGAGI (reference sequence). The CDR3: CASSSLRNEKLFF. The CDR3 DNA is TGTGCCAGCAGTTCATTGAGAAATGAAAAACTGTTTTTT.

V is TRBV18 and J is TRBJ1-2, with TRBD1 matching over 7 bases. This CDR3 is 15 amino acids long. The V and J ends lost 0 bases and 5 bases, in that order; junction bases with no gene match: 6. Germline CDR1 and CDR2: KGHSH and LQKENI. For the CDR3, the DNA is TGTGCCAGCTCACCACCGGGACAGACATTTTATGGCTACACCTTC. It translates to CASSPPGQTFYGYTF.

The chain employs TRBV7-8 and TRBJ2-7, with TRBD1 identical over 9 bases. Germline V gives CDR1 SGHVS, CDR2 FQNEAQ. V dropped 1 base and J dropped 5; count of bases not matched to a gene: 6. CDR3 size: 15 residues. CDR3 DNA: TGTGCCAGCAGCTTAGTCACAGGGGGCAGGGACGAGCAGTACTTC. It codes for CASSLVTGGRDEQYF. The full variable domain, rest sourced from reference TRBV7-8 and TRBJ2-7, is GAGVSQSPRYKVAKRGQDVALRCDPISGHVSLFWYQQALGQGPEFLTYFQNEAQLDKSGLPSDRFFAERPEGSVSTLKIQRTQQEDSAVYLCASSLVTGGRDEQYFGPGTRLTVT.

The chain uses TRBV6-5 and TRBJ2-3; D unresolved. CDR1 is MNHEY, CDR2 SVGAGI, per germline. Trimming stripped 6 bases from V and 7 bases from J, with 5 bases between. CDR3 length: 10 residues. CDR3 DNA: TGTGCCAGCAGCTCCCATACGCAGTATTTT. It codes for CASSSHTQYF.

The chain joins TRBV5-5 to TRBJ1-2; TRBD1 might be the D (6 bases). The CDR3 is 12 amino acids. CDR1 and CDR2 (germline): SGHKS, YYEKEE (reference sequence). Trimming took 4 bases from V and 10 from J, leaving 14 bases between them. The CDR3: CASSVDSPFYTF. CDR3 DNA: TGTGCCAGCAGCGTGGACAGCCCTTTCTACACCTTC.

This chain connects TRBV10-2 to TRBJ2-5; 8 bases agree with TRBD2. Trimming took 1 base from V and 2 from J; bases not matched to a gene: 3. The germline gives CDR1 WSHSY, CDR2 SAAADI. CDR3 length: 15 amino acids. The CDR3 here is CASSEWERGQETQYF. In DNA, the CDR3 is TGCGCCAGCAGTGAGTGGGAGCGGGGGCAAGAGACCCAGTACTTC.

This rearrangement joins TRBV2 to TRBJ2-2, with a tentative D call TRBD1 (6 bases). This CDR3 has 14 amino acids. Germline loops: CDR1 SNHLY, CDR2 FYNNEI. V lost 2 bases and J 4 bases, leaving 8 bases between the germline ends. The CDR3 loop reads CASSERGSTGELFF. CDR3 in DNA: TGTGCCAGCAGTGAAAGGGGGAGCACCGGGGAGCTGTTTTTT.

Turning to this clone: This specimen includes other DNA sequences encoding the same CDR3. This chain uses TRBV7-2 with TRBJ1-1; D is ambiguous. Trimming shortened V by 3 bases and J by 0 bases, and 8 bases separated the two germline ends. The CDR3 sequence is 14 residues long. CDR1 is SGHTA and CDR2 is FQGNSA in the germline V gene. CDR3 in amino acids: CASSFSAVNTEAFF. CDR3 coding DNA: TGTGCCAGCAGCTTTTCGGCGGTGAACACTGAAGCTTTCTTT. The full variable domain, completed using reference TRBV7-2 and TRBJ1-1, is GAGVSQSPSNKVTEKGKDVELRCDPISGHTALYWYRQSLGQGLEFLIYFQGNSAPDKSGLPSDRFSAERTGGSVSTLTIQRTQQEDSAVYLCASSFSAVNTEAFFGQGTRLTVV.

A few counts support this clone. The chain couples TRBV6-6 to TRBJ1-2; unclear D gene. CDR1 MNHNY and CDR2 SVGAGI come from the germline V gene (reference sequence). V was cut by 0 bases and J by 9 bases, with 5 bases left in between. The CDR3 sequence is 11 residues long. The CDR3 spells CASSYSRSYTF. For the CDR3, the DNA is TGTGCCAGCAGTTACTCGAGAAGCTACACCTTC.

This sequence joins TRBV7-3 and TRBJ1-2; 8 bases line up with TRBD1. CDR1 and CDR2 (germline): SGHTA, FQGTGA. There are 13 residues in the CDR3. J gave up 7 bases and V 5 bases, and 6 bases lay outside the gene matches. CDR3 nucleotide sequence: TGTGCCAGCAGCCCTGGACAGGGCGGTGGCTACACCTTC. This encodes CASSPGQGGGYTF.

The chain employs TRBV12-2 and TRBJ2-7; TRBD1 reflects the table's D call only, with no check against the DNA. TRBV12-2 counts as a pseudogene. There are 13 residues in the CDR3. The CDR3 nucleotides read TGTGCAAGTCGCTATGACAGACCCAACGAGCAGTACTTC. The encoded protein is CASRYDRPNEQYF.

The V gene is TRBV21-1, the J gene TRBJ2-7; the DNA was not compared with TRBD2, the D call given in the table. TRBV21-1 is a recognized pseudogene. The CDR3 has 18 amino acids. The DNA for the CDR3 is TGTGCCAGCAGCAAAGACGGTAGCGGGGGCTCCAAGTCCTACGAGCAGTACTTC. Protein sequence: CASSKDGSGGSKSYEQYF.

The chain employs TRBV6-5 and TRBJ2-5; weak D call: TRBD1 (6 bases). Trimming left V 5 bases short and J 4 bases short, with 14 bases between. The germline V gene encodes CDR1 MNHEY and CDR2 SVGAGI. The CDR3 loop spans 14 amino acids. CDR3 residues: CASSRSTGSETQYF. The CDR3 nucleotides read TGTGCCAGCAGTCGCTCGACAGGTTCAGAGACCCAGTACTTC.

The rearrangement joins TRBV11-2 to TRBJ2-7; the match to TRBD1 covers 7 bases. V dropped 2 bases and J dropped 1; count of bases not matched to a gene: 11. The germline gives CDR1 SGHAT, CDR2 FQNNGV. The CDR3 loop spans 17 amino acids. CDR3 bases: TGTGCCAGCAGCTTATCGGGGCCGGGACAGACTTCCTACGAGCAGTACTTC. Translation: CASSLSGPGQTSYEQYF.

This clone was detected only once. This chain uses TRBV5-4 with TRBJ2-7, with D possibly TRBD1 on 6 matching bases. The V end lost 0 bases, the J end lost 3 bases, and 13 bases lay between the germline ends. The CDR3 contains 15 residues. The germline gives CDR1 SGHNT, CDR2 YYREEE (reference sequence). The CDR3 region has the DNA TGTGCCAGCAGCTTGGCTGGACAGAACCTCTACGAGCAGTACTTC. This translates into CASSLAGQNLYEQYF.

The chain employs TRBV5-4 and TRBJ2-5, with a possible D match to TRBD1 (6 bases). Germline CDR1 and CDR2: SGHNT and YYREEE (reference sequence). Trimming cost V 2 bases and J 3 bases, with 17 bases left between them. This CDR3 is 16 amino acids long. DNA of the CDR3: TGTGCCAGCAGCTTCTCTGGGCGGACAGAAAAAGAGACCCAGTACTTC. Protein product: CASSFSGRTEKETQYF.

The CDR3, as DNA: TGTGCCAGCAGTTACTCACAGGGCTTGGACGAGCAGTACTTC. Its translation is CASSYSQGLDEQYF. The V gene is TRBV6-5, the J gene TRBJ2-7; TRBD1 might be the D (6 bases). V was clipped by 0 bases and J by 5 bases, with 11 bases between them. CDR3 size: 14 residues. Germline CDR1 is MNHEY and CDR2 is SVGAGI.

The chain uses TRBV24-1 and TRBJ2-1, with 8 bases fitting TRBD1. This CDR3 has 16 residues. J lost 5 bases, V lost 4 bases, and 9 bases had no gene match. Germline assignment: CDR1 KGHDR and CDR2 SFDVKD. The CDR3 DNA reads TGTGCCACCAGTGAAACCCGGGACAGGAACGACAATGAGCAGTTCTTC. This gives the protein CATSETRDRNDNEQFF.

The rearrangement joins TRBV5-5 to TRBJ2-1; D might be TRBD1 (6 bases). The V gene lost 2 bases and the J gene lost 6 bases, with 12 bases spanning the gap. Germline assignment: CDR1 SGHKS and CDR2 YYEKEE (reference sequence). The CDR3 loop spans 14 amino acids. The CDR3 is CASSLSDRSNEQFF. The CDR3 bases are TGTGCCAGCAGCTTAAGCGACAGGAGCAATGAGCAGTTCTTC.

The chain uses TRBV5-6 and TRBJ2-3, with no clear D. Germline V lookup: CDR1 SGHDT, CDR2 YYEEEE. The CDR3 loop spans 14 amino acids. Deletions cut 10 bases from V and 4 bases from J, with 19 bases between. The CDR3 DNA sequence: TGTGCCGGGTCGACTCAGAGTCTCCCAGATACGCAGTATTTT. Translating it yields CAGSTQSLPDTQYF. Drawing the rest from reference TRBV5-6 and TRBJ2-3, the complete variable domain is DAGVTQSPTHLIKTRGQQVTLRCSPKSGHDTVSWYQQALGQGPQFIFQYYEEEERQRGNFPDRFSGHQFPNYSSELNVNALLLGDSALYLCAGSTQSLPDTQYFGPGTRLTVL.

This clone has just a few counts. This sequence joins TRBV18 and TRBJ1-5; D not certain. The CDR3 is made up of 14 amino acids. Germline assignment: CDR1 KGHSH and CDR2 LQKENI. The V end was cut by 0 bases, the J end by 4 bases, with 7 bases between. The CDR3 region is CASSPPNSNQPQHF. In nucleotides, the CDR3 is TGTGCCAGCTCACCACCAAACAGTAATCAGCCCCAGCATTTT.

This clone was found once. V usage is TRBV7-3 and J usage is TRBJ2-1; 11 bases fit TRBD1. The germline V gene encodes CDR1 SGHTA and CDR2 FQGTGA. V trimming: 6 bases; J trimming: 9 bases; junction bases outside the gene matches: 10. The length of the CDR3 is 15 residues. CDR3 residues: CASSRTGGRFTEQFF. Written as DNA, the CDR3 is TGTGCCAGCAGTAGGACAGGGGGCCGGTTTACTGAGCAGTTCTTC.